The entry that follows covers one TCR beta chain sequence. This sample is part of a study of blood T cell repertoires in COVID-19. About the research overall: Researchers got acute and convalescent COVID-19 samples from the United States, Italy and Spain. T cells, B-cell-depleted T cells, or PBMCs provided the cDNA or gDNA that served as material.

V was clipped by 0 bases and J by 1 base, with 6 bases between them. Germline V gene lookup returns CDR1 SGDLS and CDR2 YYNGEE. This CDR3 comprises 14 residues. In the study's own analysis: Amplification with reference gene primers provided the estimates of nucleated cell counts. Sequencing used immunoSEQ multiplex PCR; TCRdb keeps in-frame clones, though not all of them. The V and J calls and clone size come from that table; D and trimming were worked out from the DNA. The profile shows 200,000 to 250,000 clones, more than 70% of them singletons. The sequenced material came from peripheral blood. The V and J genes are TRBV9 and TRBJ2-3; D ambiguous. The TCR comes from a woman older than 75 with acute or convalescent COVID-19. The CDR3 region has the DNA TGTGCCAGCAGCGTAGATATAGGCACAGATACGCAGTATTTT. Translated, it gives CASSVDIGTDTQYF.